This T cell receptor beta chain was captured by sequencing in a study of shared clonotypes between healthy human individuals. The count of this clone is one. The CDR3 extends over 15 amino acids. Germline CDR1 SGDLS, CDR2 YYNGEE. Between the trimmed V and J ends, which lost 6 bases and 3 bases, there was a span of 18 bases. Profiling relied on immunoSEQ multiplex PCR, and the TCRdb table lists in-frame clones only, not all of them. The data contain approximately 2.5 million clones, more than 85% of them seen just once; the ten biggest clones take up approximately 0.35%. The sequence derives from a man between 18 and 35 years old in good health. Some clones in this sample may be carry-over from other donors' samples. Sequenced sample: naive CD4+ T cells from PBMCs. Subset here: CD45RA+ positively selected. V and J are TRBV9 and TRBJ1-1, with a weak D call TRBD1 (6 bases). CDR3 loop: CASNSKGGSYTEAFF. CDR3 bases: TGTGCCAGCAACTCAAAAGGGGGGTCGTACACTGAAGCTTTCTTT.